This TCR beta chain originates from a study of shared clonotypes between healthy human individuals. Study-wide results and caveats: The sole specimen, blood, was sampled, and tissue repertoires likely differ.

This clone was recorded a few times. The target antigen is unknown. Trimming stripped 4 bases from V and 1 base from J, with 9 bases between. The CDR3 covers 14 residues. Unsorted PBMC contributed approximately 300 ng DNA, tens of thousands of T cell genomes, to each replicate PCR. The team ran DNA from unsorted PBMCs on ten immunoSEQ deep assay plates for sequencing. Sequencing was performed with immunoSEQ multiplex PCR; in TCRdb, only in-frame clones are kept and a portion is missing. The sample comprises approximately 500,000 clones, more than 65% of which are singletons, and 10% to 15% rests with the top ten. All donors qualified as healthy HIV-negative adults and had experienced no recent acute infections or vaccinations.

The TCR originated in a woman aged 40 to 49 in good health. Some clones in this sample may be carry-over from other donors' samples. This chain joins TRBV5-3 and TRBJ1-5, with no clear D. TRBV5-3 is sorted into the ORF group, with uncertain function. The sample was PBMCs. The CDR3 here is CARSPEGSNQPQHF. The CDR3 bases are TGTGCCAGAAGCCCTGAAGGGAGCAATCAGCCCCAGCATTTT.